The 28 T cell receptor beta chains in this list originate from one sample, sequenced in a study of T-cell reconstitution after alpha-beta-depleted transplantation in children. Unique molecular identifiers were incorporated during preparation of the TCRbeta library. TCRdb re-called the PCR reads through MiXCR, storing one row per CDR3 protein. The sample records around 580,000 distinct CDR3 sequences, around 27% being singletons. The starting material was PBMCs, obtained before TCRalphabeta/CD19-depleted stem cell transplant. Source of these receptors: a boy under two years old with Wiskott-Aldrich syndrome, due to receive a stem cell transplant.

The chain recombines TRBV7-2 with TRBJ2-7; D might be TRBD1 (5 bases). Germline CDR1 and CDR2: SGHTA and FQGNSA. CDR3 length: 15 amino acids. Trimming stripped 5 bases from V and 3 bases from J, with 17 bases between. CDR3: CASSPMKGINYEQYF. CDR3 sequence (DNA): TGTGCCAGCAGCCCCATGAAGGGGATTAACTACGAGCAGTACTTC.

The chain employs TRBV5-1 and TRBJ2-1, with a weak D call TRBD2 (5 bases). Deletions cut 2 bases from V and 6 bases from J, with 15 bases between. Germline-derived CDR1 and CDR2 are SGHRS and YFSETQ. The CDR3 runs 15 residues. The CDR3 region has the DNA TGCGCCAGCAGCTTTGGTGGGAGTCTAAGCAATGAGCAGTTCTTC. This codes for CASSFGGSLSNEQFF.

The V and J genes are TRBV20-1 and TRBJ2-6; D is unresolved. This CDR3 comprises 14 residues. Trimming removed 6 bases at V and 6 bases at J, with 15 bases between. Germline V CDR1 and CDR2: DFQATT, SNEGSKA (reference sequence). In DNA, the CDR3 is TGCAGTGCCAAGAAAGCTCTGGCGGCCAACGTCCTGACTTTC. Residues: CSAKKALAANVLTF.

This clonotype was detected only a few times. The chain carries TRBV5-1 and TRBJ2-3; 8 bases line up with TRBD1. Per the germline V gene, CDR1 is SGHRS and CDR2 is YFSETQ. The length of the CDR3 is 16 residues. Trimming at V came to 0 bases and at J to 1 base, leaving 4 bases not matched to a gene. This chain's CDR3 is CASSLGQGLRTDTQYF. CDR3 coding DNA: TGCGCCAGCAGCTTGGGACAGGGGCTACGCACAGATACGCAGTATTTT.

V and J are TRBV5-1 and TRBJ2-1; D possibly corresponds to TRBD2 (6 bases). CDR1 is SGHRS, CDR2 YFSETQ, per germline. The CDR3 contains 16 residues. Trimming took off 1 base at V and 2 bases at J, with 13 bases between the two ends. CDR3 DNA: TGCGCCAGCAGCTTGCGGGAGACCTTCCCCTACAATGAGCAGTTCTTC. Translating it yields CASSLRETFPYNEQFF. The full variable domain, rest sourced from reference TRBV5-1 and TRBJ2-1, is KAGVTQTPRYLIKTRGQQVTLSCSPISGHRSVSWYQQTPGQGLQFLFEYFSETQRNKGNFPGRFSGRQFSNSRSEMNVSTLELGDSALYLCASSLRETFPYNEQFFGPGTRLTVL.

This clonotype showed up just a few times. The chain combines TRBV2 with TRBJ2-1; 10 positions match TRBD2. Germline V gene lookup returns CDR1 SNHLY and CDR2 FYNNEI. The CDR3 loop spans 18 amino acids. The trim removed 5 bases at V and 4 bases at J, leaving 14 bases unmatched. The CDR3 sequence: CASSLPGVAGGGYNEQFF. In nucleotides, the CDR3 is TGTGCCAGCAGTCTCCCTGGGGTAGCGGGAGGAGGGTACAATGAGCAGTTCTTC.

This chain links TRBV12-3 or TRBV12-4 with TRBJ2-1; the match to TRBD2 covers 7 bases. The CDR3 loop spans 16 amino acids. V lost 7 bases to trimming and J lost 4 bases; unmatched junction nucleotides: 13. Here the CDR3 reads CASIEQAGAGYNEQFF. The CDR3 DNA sequence: TGTGCCAGCATTGAACAGGCGGGAGCAGGATACAATGAGCAGTTCTTC.

The CDR3 sequence is CASSQEGQRNAYEQYF. The CDR3, as DNA: TGCGCCAGCAGCCAGGAGGGACAACGGAACGCCTACGAGCAGTACTTC. The V gene is TRBV4-1, the J gene TRBJ2-7; D tentatively fits TRBD1 or TRBD2 (6 bases each). Germline lookup yields CDR1 MGHRA and CDR2 YSYEKL. The CDR3 is 16 amino acids. With 3 bases removed from V and 2 bases from J, the gap between germline ends came to 17 bases.

This chain links TRBV5-1 with TRBJ2-1, with D possibly being TRBD1 (5 bases). The germline V and J ends were trimmed by 2 bases and 9 bases, with 18 bases remaining between them. The germline V gene has CDR1 SGHRS and CDR2 YFSETQ. The CDR3 loop spans 15 amino acids. CDR3 nucleotides: TGCGCCAGCAGCTTAGCTCTGGGGCCCCCGGGTGAGCAGTTCTTC. Its translation: CASSLALGPPGEQFF.

The chain is built from TRBV20-1 and TRBJ1-3, with D uncertain. Between the trimmed V and J ends, which lost 2 bases and 0 bases, there was a span of 11 bases. Germline V CDR1 and CDR2: DFQATT, SNEGSKA (reference sequence). The CDR3 runs 15 residues. In DNA, the CDR3 is TGCAGTGCTAGAATTTCCCGGGACTCTGGAAACACCATATATTTT. Translation gives CSARISRDSGNTIYF.

This chain joins TRBV7-9 and TRBJ1-5; D gene uncertain. The CDR3 is 15 residues long. Germline loops: CDR1 SEHNR, CDR2 FQNEAQ (reference sequence). The CDR3 region is CTHGGRSASNQPQHF. In DNA form, the CDR3 reads TGTACCCACGGAGGCCGGAGTGCGAGCAATCAGCCCCAGCATTTT.

V usage is TRBV14 and J usage is TRBJ2-1; maybe TRBD1 (6 bases). V was clipped by 0 bases and J by 4 bases, with 16 bases between them. Germline CDR1 is SGHDN and CDR2 is FVKESK. The CDR3 consists of 17 residues. The CDR3 here is CASSQDLLGGLYNEQFF. DNA for the CDR3: TGTGCCAGCAGCCAAGACCTTTTAGGGGGTTTGTACAATGAGCAGTTCTTC. Based on the CDR3 plus reference TRBV14 and TRBJ2-1, the full variable domain is EAGVTQFPSHSVIEKGQTVTLRCDPISGHDNLYWYRRVMGKEIKFLLHFVKESKQDESGMPNNRFLAERTGGTYSTLKVQPAELEDSGVYFCASSQDLLGGLYNEQFFGPGTRLTVL.

The chain is built from TRBV6-5 and TRBJ2-2, with D unclear. V lost 0 bases and J 6 bases, leaving 14 bases between the germline ends. The CDR3 has 16 amino acids. CDR1 is MNHEY, CDR2 SVGAGI, per germline. CDR3 sequence: CASSYSNRPGPGELFF. The DNA of the CDR3 is TGTGCCAGCAGTTACTCGAATCGCCCGGGCCCCGGGGAGCTGTTTTTT.

There are a few counts of this clonotype. This chain uses TRBV20-1 with TRBJ1-6; D may be TRBD1 (5 bases). V dropped 3 bases and J dropped 13 bases, with 16 bases sitting between them. Germline lookup yields CDR1 DFQATT and CDR2 SNEGSKA (reference sequence). The CDR3 spans 13 residues. The CDR3 loop reads CSARGGHSMPLHF. CDR3 nucleotides: TGCAGTGCTAGGGGCGGACACTCCATGCCCCTCCACTTT.

The chain employs TRBV12-3 or TRBV12-4 and TRBJ2-7; 10 positions agree with TRBD2. The CDR3 runs 16 residues. The ends lost 4 bases at V and 7 bases at J; junction bases unmatched: 13. The CDR3 sequence: CASSSRQAGGPPEQYF. The CDR3 DNA reads TGTGCCAGCAGTTCCCGACAAGCGGGAGGGCCCCCTGAGCAGTACTTC.

The chain recombines TRBV20-1 with TRBJ2-1; 7 bases are shared with TRBD2. The CDR3 is 16 amino acids. Germline V CDR1 and CDR2: DFQATT, SNEGSKA (reference sequence). The V and J ends lost 3 bases and 2 bases, in that order; junction bases with no gene match: 10. CDR3 region: CSARGGEAGTYNEQFF. CDR3 DNA: TGCAGTGCTAGGGGGGGAGAAGCGGGGACCTACAATGAGCAGTTCTTC.

The table lists this clonotype with a few counts. V gene TRBV20-1 combines with J gene TRBJ2-1, with D perhaps matching TRBD2 (6 bases). Trimming removed 0 bases at V and 5 bases at J, with 14 bases between. The CDR3 loop spans 15 amino acids. Germline CDR1 reads DFQATT; CDR2 reads SNEGSKA (reference sequence). The CDR3 spells CSARDSDTGDNEQFF. CDR3 nucleotide sequence: TGCAGTGCTAGAGATTCTGATACGGGGGACAATGAGCAGTTCTTC.

The J gene is TRBJ2-7, the V gene TRBV20-1; 14 nucleotides match TRBD2. The germline CDR1 and CDR2 sequences are DFQATT and SNEGSKA (reference sequence). The CDR3 runs 16 residues. The V gene end was trimmed by 0 bases and the J gene end by 2 bases; junction bases not matched to a gene: 3. The CDR3 DNA follows: TGCAGTGCTAGAGATAGGGGACTAGCGGGAGCCTACGAGCAGTACTTC. Translation gives CSARDRGLAGAYEQYF.

The chain combines TRBV7-2 with TRBJ1-3; 7 bases match TRBD1. With 6 bases clipped from V and 4 bases from J, the junction kept 6 bases outside the gene matches. CDR3 length: 14 amino acids. The V gene's germline CDR1 is SGHTA and CDR2 FQGNSA. The CDR3 reads CASRYDREGNTIYF. The CDR3 DNA sequence: TGTGCCAGCAGATATGACAGGGAAGGAAACACCATATATTTT.

The chain carries TRBV6-1 and TRBJ1-5; weak D call: TRBD1 (5 bases). The CDR3 has 14 residues. Germline V gene data show CDR1 as MNHNS and CDR2 as SASEGT. Trimming cost V 6 bases and J 1 base, with 10 bases left between them. CDR3 bases: TGTGCCAGCAGACCTGGGGGGAGCAATCAGCCCCAGCATTTT. As protein: CASRPGGSNQPQHF.

The chain employs TRBV11-2 and TRBJ2-1; 12 bases align to TRBD2. The CDR3 extends over 18 amino acids. The V segment lost 2 bases and the J segment 4 bases; nucleotides outside the gene matches: 9. The germline V gene encodes CDR1 SGHAT and CDR2 FQNNGV. In nucleotides, the CDR3 is TGTGCCAGCAGCTTAAAAGTCCTAGCGGGAGGGACTTACAATGAGCAGTTCTTC. This translates into CASSLKVLAGGTYNEQFF.

This chain's CDR3 is CSGTLAGDGEQYF. In DNA, the CDR3 is TGCAGTGGGACTCTAGCGGGAGATGGCGAGCAGTACTTC. The rearrangement links TRBV20-1 to TRBJ2-7, with 10 bases fitting TRBD2. The CDR3 is 13 amino acids. CDR1 is DFQATT, CDR2 SNEGSKA, per germline (reference sequence). The V and J ends lost 7 bases and 6 bases, in that order; junction bases with no gene match: 9.

This clonotype has just one count. The rearrangement uses TRBV29-1 and TRBJ2-3; perhaps TRBD2 as D (5 bases). V lost 0 bases and J lost 0, with 10 bases in between. The CDR3 length is 15 residues. In germline, CDR1 is SQVTM, CDR2 ANQGSEA. CDR3 region: CSVEDRRVSTDTQYF. CDR3 bases: TGCAGCGTTGAAGATCGGCGGGTTAGCACAGATACGCAGTATTTT.

The rearrangement uses TRBV10-3 and TRBJ2-3; 8 bases agree with TRBD1. V was pared by 0 bases and J by 3 bases, with 5 bases of the junction left unmatched. The germline V gene encodes CDR1 ENHRY and CDR2 SYGVKD. The CDR3 runs to 16 residues. The DNA for the CDR3 is TGTGCCATCAGTGAGTCGGAACAGGGGGTGACAGATACGCAGTATTTT. Encoded protein: CAISESEQGVTDTQYF.

This clonotype was found a few times. J is TRBJ2-7 and V is TRBV7-2; D might be TRBD1 or TRBD2, each matching 5 bases. V was clipped by 0 bases and J by 2 bases, with 11 bases between them. CDR3 length equals 15 residues. Per germline, CDR1 SGHTA and CDR2 FQGNSA. CDR3 loop: CASSLAGAGTYEQYF. For the CDR3, the DNA is TGTGCCAGCAGCTTAGCCGGGGCGGGTACCTACGAGCAGTACTTC.

This clonotype appeared a few times. The V call is TRBV5-6, the J call TRBJ2-1; 14 nucleotides match TRBD2. Germline V lookup: CDR1 SGHDT, CDR2 YYEEEE. The V and J ends lost 6 bases and 8 bases, in that order; junction bases with no gene match: 7. CDR3 length: 15 residues. CDR3 sequence: CASMGLAGDSDEQFF. DNA for the CDR3: TGTGCCAGCATGGGACTAGCGGGAGACAGTGATGAGCAGTTCTTC.

The chain combines TRBV3-1 with TRBJ2-4; possible D gene TRBD2, 6 bases. Germline assignment: CDR1 LGHDT and CDR2 YNNKEL (reference sequence). V lost 3 bases and J lost 6, with 9 bases in between. The CDR3 consists of 13 residues. The CDR3 DNA reads TGTGCCAGCAGCCACGCCGGGGGAAACATTCAGTACTTC. Its protein is CASSHAGGNIQYF. Combining the CDR3 with reference TRBV3-1 and TRBJ2-4 gives the whole variable domain DTAVSQTPKYLVTQMGNDKSIKCEQNLGHDTMYWYKQDSKKFLKIMFSYNNKELIINETVPNRFSPKSPDKAHLNLHINSLELGDSAVYFCASSHAGGNIQYFGAGTRLSVL.

The chain employs TRBV7-2 and TRBJ2-1, with TRBD2 identical over 7 bases. The CDR3 spans 16 residues. The V gene end was trimmed by 5 bases and the J gene end by 3 bases; junction bases not matched to a gene: 10. Germline V gene sequence: CDR1 SGHTA, CDR2 FQGNSA. The CDR3 bases are TGTGCCAGCAGCCAAGAAGGGGTAGCGGGCTACAATGAGCAGTTCTTC. This translates into CASSQEGVAGYNEQFF.